The 8 T cell receptor beta chains below all came from one sample that was sequenced in a study of T cells in Graves' hyperthyroidism and ophthalmopathy. The TCR beta CDR3 regions underwent amplification using RNA transcripts as the source. In the first-round RT-PCR of the TCR CDR3, the HTBI primer set was used. MiXCR, run by TCRdb on the multiplex PCR reads, gives a single entry per CDR3 protein. The profile shows about 360,000 distinct CDR3 sequences, 15% to 19% of them singletons. Material: blood. These receptors originate from a woman younger than 35 with Graves' hyperthyroidism that later progressed to Graves' ophthalmopathy.

This clonotype appeared a few times. The V and J genes are TRBV29-1 and TRBJ2-3; the match to TRBD2 covers 13 bases. The germline V gene encodes CDR1 SQVTM and CDR2 ANQGSEA. V lost 7 bases, J lost 10 bases, and 8 bases stayed unmatched. The CDR3 extends over 13 amino acids. Written as DNA, the CDR3 is TGCAGCGGCGGACTAGCGGGGGTCCCGCCGCAGTATTTT. Protein: CSGGLAGVPPQYF.

This clonotype came up many times. The V call is TRBV20-1, the J call TRBJ2-5, with 7 bases lining up with TRBD2. This CDR3 spans 14 amino acids. In germline, CDR1 is DFQATT, CDR2 SNEGSKA (reference sequence). Trimming cost V 3 bases and J 3 bases; bases outside gene matches: 7. Here the CDR3 reads CSASSGGPKETQYF. DNA for the CDR3: TGCAGTGCTAGTTCGGGAGGCCCCAAAGAGACCCAGTACTTC.

V and J are TRBV6-1 and TRBJ2-2; 11 positions match TRBD1. V shed 5 bases and J 4 bases; nucleotides not matched to a gene: 12. This CDR3 is built from 18 residues. Germline CDR1 and CDR2: MNHNS and SASEGT. The DNA for the CDR3 is TGTGCCAGCAGTCGGCATCCCCCGGACAGGGGGCCCACCGGGGAGCTGTTTTTT. This translates into CASSRHPPDRGPTGELFF.

This clonotype was detected ten times or more. The chain links TRBV3-1 to TRBJ1-6; TRBD1 might be the D (6 bases). Trimming shortened V by 9 bases and J by 7 bases, and 13 bases separated the two germline ends. Germline lookup yields CDR1 LGHDT and CDR2 YNNKEL (reference sequence). The CDR3 covers 13 residues. CDR3 amino acids: CASSTGENSPLHF. Here the CDR3 DNA reads TGTGCCAGTTCGACAGGTGAAAATTCACCCCTCCACTTT.

At least ten counts were recorded for this clonotype. The V and J genes are TRBV6-1 and TRBJ2-7; perhaps TRBD2 as D (6 bases). The germline V and J ends were trimmed by 6 bases and 0 bases, with 15 bases remaining between them. Germline loops: CDR1 MNHNS, CDR2 SASEGT. The CDR3 length is 15 residues. DNA for the CDR3: TGTGCCAGCAGCCAACAGGACGGGAGCTCCTACGAGCAGTACTTC. Its translation is CASSQQDGSSYEQYF.

Ten or more counts support this clonotype. This rearrangement joins TRBV20-1 to TRBJ2-3, with a possible D match to TRBD2 (6 bases). This CDR3 comprises 13 residues. Looked up from germline, CDR1 is DFQATT and CDR2 is SNEGSKA (reference sequence). Trimming stripped 5 bases from V and 6 bases from J, with 15 bases between. The CDR3 DNA sequence: TGCAGTGCTCACCGGGCAGGAGGGGATACGCAGTATTTT. Amino acid sequence: CSAHRAGGDTQYF.

There are a few counts of this clonotype. The chain uses TRBV4-1 and TRBJ1-1; no clear D. V lost 4 bases and J 0 bases, leaving 24 bases between the germline ends. Germline V lookup: CDR1 MGHRA, CDR2 YSYEKL. The CDR3 sequence is 19 residues long. CDR3 loop: CASSRLLGLRGGLNTEAFF. In DNA form, the CDR3 reads TGCGCCAGCAGCCGGCTTCTAGGGCTCCGGGGAGGGTTGAACACTGAAGCTTTCTTT.

This clonotype was seen ten or more times. The J gene is TRBJ1-4, the V gene TRBV28; 7 positions agree with TRBD1. Germline-derived CDR1 and CDR2 are MDHEN and SYDVKM. CDR3 length: 15 amino acids. With 6 bases clipped from V and 1 base from J, the junction kept 5 bases outside the gene matches. CDR3 region: CASRGYRGTNEKLFF. The CDR3 coding sequence is TGTGCCAGCAGGGGATACAGGGGAACTAATGAAAAACTGTTTTTT. Full variable domain (outside the CDR3, taken from reference TRBV28 and TRBJ1-4): DVKVTQSSRYLVKRTGEKVFLECVQDMDHENMFWYRQDPGLGLRLIYFSYDVKMKEKGDIPEGYSVSREKKERFSLILESASTNQTSMYLCASRGYRGTNEKLFFGSGTQLSVL.